What follows are 18 T cell receptor beta chains derived from one specimen sequenced in a study of T cell responses to AZD1222 COVID-19 vaccine. This table comes from immunoSEQ multiplex PCR, and its TCRdb copy is limited to in-frame clones, with some not included. The table records 120,000 or so clones, around 92% of them present only once. The sequenced sample was peripheral blood, obtained on day 0 of AZD1222 vaccination. These TCRs come from an adult in good health.

The V gene is TRBV18, the J gene TRBJ1-1; D not resolved. V shed 6 bases and J shed 8 bases, with 13 bases lying between them. Germline V gives CDR1 KGHSH, CDR2 LQKENI. The CDR3 has 12 residues. CDR3 nucleotide sequence: TGTGCCAGCTCGACGATGGGGTTCGAAGCTTTCTTT. It yields the protein CASSTMGFEAFF.

The V call is TRBV7-9, the J call TRBJ2-3, with D possibly TRBD2 on 5 matching bases. This CDR3 contains 11 residues. Looked up from germline, CDR1 is SEHNR and CDR2 is FQNEAQ (reference sequence). V shed 10 bases and J shed 5 bases, with 10 bases lying between them. The CDR3 is CANREQDTQYF. The CDR3 nucleotides read TGTGCCAATAGGGAGCAAGATACGCAGTATTTT. Full variable domain (missing parts from reference TRBV7-9 and TRBJ2-3): DTGVSQNPRHKITKRGQNVTFRCDPISEHNRLYWYRQTLGQGPEFLTYFQNEAQLEKSRLLSDRFSAERPKGSFSTLEIQRTEQGDSAMYLCANREQDTQYFGPGTRLTVL.

This chain joins TRBV28 and TRBJ1-1; a possible D gene is TRBD1 (5 bases). The CDR3 is 14 residues long. Germline CDR1 is MDHEN and CDR2 is SYDVKM. Trimming removed 7 bases from V and 1 base from J, with 13 bases in between. The CDR3 spells CASTLGTANTEAFF. CDR3 in DNA: TGTGCCAGCACCTTAGGGACGGCGAACACTGAAGCTTTCTTT.

This chain joins TRBV7-8 and TRBJ2-5; 12 nucleotides line up with TRBD2. This CDR3 is built from 16 residues. J was trimmed by 5 bases and V by 2 bases; bases with no gene match: 6. Germline V lookup: CDR1 SGHVS, CDR2 FQNEAQ. CDR3 protein: CASSLLAGGPEETQYF. DNA of the CDR3: TGTGCCAGCAGCTTACTAGCGGGAGGGCCGGAGGAGACCCAGTACTTC.

V and J are TRBV2 and TRBJ2-3; 7 nucleotides agree with TRBD1. V gave up 6 bases and J gave up 2 bases; unmatched junction bases: 5. The CDR3 has 14 residues. Looked up from germline, CDR1 is SNHLY and CDR2 is FYNNEI. CDR3 amino acids: CASSVQGPTDTQYF. CDR3 DNA sequence: TGTGCCAGCAGCGTACAGGGGCCCACAGATACGCAGTATTTT.

The chain carries TRBV11-2 and TRBJ2-1; D is possibly TRBD2 (6 bases). Germline values: CDR1 SGHAT, CDR2 FQNNGV. The length of the CDR3 is 15 residues. V shed 2 bases and J shed 9 bases, with 17 bases lying between them. CDR3 DNA: TGTGCCAGCAGCTTAATAGCGGTAGGTAGTTTTGAGCAGTTCTTC. Encoded protein: CASSLIAVGSFEQFF.

The chain combines TRBV14 with TRBJ1-6; 9 bases line up with TRBD1. After removal of 6 bases from V and 10 bases from J, the junction contained 4 bases not matched to a gene. CDR1 and CDR2 (germline): SGHDN, FVKESK. CDR3 length equals 13 residues. The CDR3: CASRGTGSSPLHF. DNA for the CDR3: TGTGCCAGCAGAGGGACAGGGAGCTCACCCCTCCACTTT.

The V call is TRBV6-5, the J call TRBJ2-7; TRBD1 agrees at 9 bases. This CDR3 has 13 residues. Germline loops: CDR1 MNHEY, CDR2 SVGAGI. V lost 11 bases, J lost 3 bases, and 8 bases stayed unmatched. The CDR3 DNA sequence: TGTGCCTCCGTGGGACAGGGAGGCTACGAGCAGTACTTC. This sequence encodes CASVGQGGYEQYF.

This clone was picked up one time. The V call is TRBV27, the J call TRBJ1-5; D remains ambiguous. CDR3 length: 13 residues. The V and J ends lost 4 bases and 6 bases respectively, with 10 bases between them. Germline V gene sequence: CDR1 MNHEY, CDR2 SMNVEV (reference sequence). CDR3 DNA sequence: TGTGCCAGCAGTTATCGGGGAAGTCAGCCCCAGCATTTT. Encoded protein: CASSYRGSQPQHF.

The chain combines TRBV5-1 with TRBJ2-7; 9 nucleotides align to TRBD2. J gave up 2 bases and V 1 base, and 10 bases lay outside the gene matches. The germline V gene encodes CDR1 SGHRS and CDR2 YFSETQ. The CDR3 loop spans 17 amino acids. The chain's CDR3 is CASSLSPGTSLPYEQYF. CDR3 DNA: TGCGCCAGCAGCTTGAGCCCAGGGACTAGCTTGCCCTACGAGCAGTACTTC. Filled out from reference TRBV5-1 and TRBJ2-7, the complete variable domain reads KAGVTQTPRYLIKTRGQQVTLSCSPISGHRSVSWYQQTPGQGLQFLFEYFSETQRNKGNFPGRFSGRQFSNSRSEMNVSTLELGDSALYLCASSLSPGTSLPYEQYFGPGTRLTVT.

In this sample, this clone turned up once. The rearrangement uses TRBV19 and TRBJ2-5; the D is unclear. The germline CDR1 and CDR2 sequences are LNHDA and SQIVND (reference sequence). This CDR3 spans 13 amino acids. V was shortened by 5 bases and J by 0 bases, with 7 bases between the two germline ends. CDR3 region: CASSQTYQETQYF. The CDR3 nucleotides read TGTGCCAGTAGTCAGACGTACCAAGAGACCCAGTACTTC.

The CDR3 here is CASSKGQGGNSPLHF. In DNA form, the CDR3 reads TGTGCCAGCAGCAAAGGACAGGGTGGAAATTCACCCCTCCACTTT. V and J are TRBV7-6 and TRBJ1-6; 8 bases fit TRBD1. The CDR3 sequence is 15 residues long. The V and J ends lost 5 bases and 7 bases, in that order; junction bases with no gene match: 7. Per the germline V gene, CDR1 is SGHVS and CDR2 is FNYEAQ.

V is TRBV6-5 and J is TRBJ2-7; D unclear. The V gene's germline CDR1 is MNHEY and CDR2 SVGAGI. Trimming left V 8 bases short and J 2 bases short, with 10 bases between. The CDR3 is 12 amino acids. CDR3 in DNA: TGTGCCAGCCAGCAAGACACCTACGAGCAGTACTTC. This codes for CASQQDTYEQYF.

The V and J genes are TRBV28 and TRBJ2-7; 8 bases match TRBD1. The trim removed 6 bases at V and 1 base at J, leaving 8 bases unmatched. Germline lookup yields CDR1 MDHEN and CDR2 SYDVKM. This CDR3 is 15 amino acids long. CDR3 in amino acids: CASSLRDRLSYEQYF. In DNA, the CDR3 is TGTGCCAGCAGCCTCCGGGACAGGCTTTCCTACGAGCAGTACTTC. Variable domain in full (rest from reference TRBV28 and TRBJ2-7): DVKVTQSSRYLVKRTGEKVFLECVQDMDHENMFWYRQDPGLGLRLIYFSYDVKMKEKGDIPEGYSVSREKKERFSLILESASTNQTSMYLCASSLRDRLSYEQYFGPGTRLTVT.

The chain combines TRBV30 with TRBJ1-1, with TRBD1 as a possible D gene (5 bases). Germline CDR1 is GTSNPN and CDR2 is SVGIG (reference sequence). The CDR3 loop spans 12 amino acids. Trimming shortened V by 0 bases and J by 7 bases, and 9 bases separated the two germline ends. CDR3 protein: CAWSVRGDEAFF. CDR3 DNA: TGTGCCTGGAGTGTACGGGGGGATGAAGCTTTCTTT.

V usage is TRBV4-2 and J usage is TRBJ1-3; D remains ambiguous. The CDR3 totals 18 residues. Germline V lookup: CDR1 LGHNA, CDR2 YNFKEQ. Trimming cost V 0 bases and J 0 bases, with 15 bases left between them. The CDR3 loop reads CASSQDNRESFSGNTIYF. CDR3 in DNA: TGTGCCAGCAGCCAAGATAACCGGGAGAGTTTCTCTGGAAACACCATATATTTT.

This clone was observed once. This chain links TRBV14 with TRBJ2-1, with a tentative D call TRBD2 (6 bases). The ends were cut back, 0 bases at V and 12 bases at J, with 15 bases in the middle. Germline-derived CDR1 and CDR2 are SGHDN and FVKESK. The CDR3 sequence is 14 residues long. CDR3 in amino acids: CASSQDMVLGGQFF. In DNA form, the CDR3 reads TGTGCCAGCAGCCAAGATATGGTATTGGGGGGGCAGTTCTTC. The full variable domain, completed using reference TRBV14 and TRBJ2-1, is EAGVTQFPSHSVIEKGQTVTLRCDPISGHDNLYWYRRVMGKEIKFLLHFVKESKQDESGMPNNRFLAERTGGTYSTLKVQPAELEDSGVYFCASSQDMVLGGQFFGPGTRLTVL.

The V gene is TRBV2, the J gene TRBJ2-2, with 8 bases fitting TRBD1. The CDR3 runs to 15 residues. V dropped 7 bases and J dropped 4; count of bases not matched to a gene: 8. The germline CDR1 and CDR2 sequences are SNHLY and FYNNEI. The CDR3 nucleotides read TGTGCCAGCACTCAGGACAGGGTAGTCACCGGGGAGCTGTTTTTT. This gives the protein CASTQDRVVTGELFF.